This TCR beta chain originates from a study of metastatic and nonmetastatic thyroid tumors. V lost 9 bases and J lost 4; bases outside the gene matches: 9. This CDR3 contains 14 residues. Per germline, CDR1 SGHNT and CDR2 YENEEA. TCRdb called clones again from the PCR reads with MiXCR. The profile shows approximately 15,000 clones, around 12% of them singletons. No patient had received any treatment before thyroid surgery. This clone was seen many times. Sequenced material: blood. The J gene is TRBJ2-3, the V gene TRBV11-3, with 8 nucleotides matching TRBD2. This clonotype was obtained from a female donor with papillary thyroid cancer or a benign thyroid nodule (not recorded which). Some clones in this sample may be carry-over from other donors' samples. CDR3 sequence: CASSSRGGPDTQYF. The CDR3, as DNA: TGTGCCAGTTCCTCACGGGGGGGTCCAGATACGCAGTATTTT.